The clone carrying this T cell receptor beta chain was recorded only once. The target antigen is unknown. Positively selected for CCR7, the CD45RO-negative cells used as naive CD8 cells excluded terminally differentiated effector memory CD45RA+ cells. The sorted-subset replicate PCRs were given 150 to 200 ng DNA, which is approximately 30,000 T cell genomes. Sequenced by immunoSEQ multiplex PCR; TCRdb stores in-frame clones only, minus some. The sample holds about 2 million clones, approximately 95% seen once. The record originates from a study of shared clonotypes between healthy human individuals. Study results and limitations: Generally, estimated richness proved larger in naive subsets than it did in memory subsets.

Germline loops: CDR1 MNHEY, CDR2 SMNVEV (reference sequence). This CDR3 contains 17 residues. Trimming cost V 2 bases and J 2 bases; bases outside gene matches: 10. The chain couples TRBV27 to TRBJ2-3; 7 nucleotides align to TRBD2. This clonotype originated in a man younger than 35 in good health. Sample: naive CD8+ T cells sorted from blood. CDR3 sequence: CASSLDSLAGPTDTQYF. The CDR3 DNA reads as TGTGCCAGCAGTTTAGACTCCTTAGCGGGCCCCACAGATACGCAGTATTTT.